This is a list of T cell receptor beta chains from one sample in a study of T cells in Graves' hyperthyroidism and ophthalmopathy. Using its own MiXCR run on the multiplex PCR reads, TCRdb lists one record per CDR3 protein. The data show 280,000 or so distinct CDR3 sequences, around 25% seen once. The specimen sequenced was blood. Receptor source: a man in his forties with Graves' hyperthyroidism that later progressed to Graves' ophthalmopathy. CDR3s include the opening cysteine and the closing phenylalanine or tryptophan. The D gene is left open where the match is weak. Rows give clone size only sometimes, using once, few, many, or a class for an expanded clone.

DNA	CDR3	D	J	V	size
TGTGCCAGCAGCTCCCGACAGGGGCTTGAAGCTTTCTTT	CASSSRQGLEAFF	TRBD1	TRBJ1-1	TRBV7-2	once
TGCAGTGCTAAGGGTCAACAGGACAATCAGCCCCAGCATTTT	CSAKGQQDNQPQHF	NA	TRBJ1-5	TRBV20-1	many
TGCGCCAGCAGCTTGGTGTTTAGCGCCGCCCCAGGGGATACGCAGTATTTT	CASSLVFSAAPGDTQYF	NA	TRBJ2-3	TRBV5-1	many
TGTGCCAGCAGCCAAGACAAGCGGGGAAACTACGAGCAGTACTTC	CASSQDKRGNYEQYF	TRBD2	TRBJ2-7	TRBV14	many
TGTGCCAGCAGCTTAGTGGGGGCCAGTCAGCCCCAGCATTTT	CASSLVGASQPQHF	NA	TRBJ1-5	TRBV7-2	NA
TGTGCCAAGAACCCGACAGGGGAGGGCTATGGCTACACCTTC	CAKNPTGEGYGYTF	TRBD1	TRBJ1-2	TRBV2	many
TGTGCCAGCAGCCCGGGAGGGGAAGAGACCCAGTACTTC	CASSPGGEETQYF	TRBD2	TRBJ2-5	TRBV12-3/TRBV12-4	many
TGCAGGCCTTCAGGGCTAGCCTCCTACGAGCAGTACTTC	CRPSGLASYEQYF	NA	TRBJ2-7	TRBV20-1	many
TGCGCCAGCAGCCCGGGACAGGGGACGGGAGAGACCCAGTACTTC	CASSPGQGTGETQYF	TRBD1	TRBJ2-5	TRBV5-1	NA
TGTGCCAGCAGCCAATCAGTGAACAGGGCATCGAACACTGAAGCTTTCTTT	CASSQSVNRASNTEAFF	NA	TRBJ1-1	TRBV4-2	many
TGTGCCAGCAGTGAAAGGACAAGCCCTAGCAATCAGCCCCAGCATTTT	CASSERTSPSNQPQHF	NA	TRBJ1-5	TRBV2	many
TGCAGTGCTAGCCGGGACAACTCCTACGAGCAGTACTTC	CSASRDNSYEQYF	NA	TRBJ2-7	TRBV20-1	many
TGTGCCAGCAGCTCTTTAGGGATATTCCAGCCCCAGCATTTT	CASSSLGIFQPQHF	NA	TRBJ1-5	TRBV5-8	many
TGTGCCAGCAGTGAAGTCCAGGGTTCCGGAAACACCATATATTTT	CASSEVQGSGNTIYF	NA	TRBJ1-3	TRBV6-1	NA
TGTGCCAGCAGTTTGGGCAGGGGAGCCAAAAACATTCAGTACTTC	CASSLGRGAKNIQYF	NA	TRBJ2-4	TRBV12-3/TRBV12-4	many
TGCAGTGCTAGAGTAGGGATGAAAGAGACCCAGTACTTC	CSARVGMKETQYF	NA	TRBJ2-5	TRBV20-1	NA
TGCAGTGCTACGGGGGGGAGGGATAAGGTTACTAACTATGGCTACACCTTC	CSATGGRDKVTNYGYTF	NA	TRBJ1-2	TRBV20-1	NA
TGTGCCAGCAGCAAAAGAAGGAACTATGGCTACACCTTC	CASSKRRNYGYTF	NA	TRBJ1-2	TRBV7-9	NA
TGTGCCAGCACGGAAGTCTCTGGAAACACCATATATTTT	CASTEVSGNTIYF	NA	TRBJ1-3	TRBV28	NA